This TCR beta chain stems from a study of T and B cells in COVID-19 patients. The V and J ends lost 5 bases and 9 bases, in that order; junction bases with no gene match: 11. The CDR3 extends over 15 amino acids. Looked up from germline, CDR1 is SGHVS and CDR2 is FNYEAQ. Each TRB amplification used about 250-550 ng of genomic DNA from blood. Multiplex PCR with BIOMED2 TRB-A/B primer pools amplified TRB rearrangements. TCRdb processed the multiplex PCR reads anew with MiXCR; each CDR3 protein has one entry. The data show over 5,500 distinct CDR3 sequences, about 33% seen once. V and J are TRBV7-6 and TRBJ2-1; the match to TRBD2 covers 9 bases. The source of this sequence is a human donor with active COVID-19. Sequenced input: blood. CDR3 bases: TGTGCCAGCAGCCCCGCCCTGGCGGGGGGGGGTGAGCAGTTCTTC. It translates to CASSPALAGGGEQFF.